This T cell receptor (beta chain) was identified during a study of cytomegalovirus exposure and HLA in healthy donors. Whole-study findings and limits: CMV serostatus was the only recorded immune exposure for donors.

At collection, donors were nominally healthy, but unrecorded immune exposures were probable. In regard to this clone: Antigen unknown.

The trim removed 4 bases at V and 4 bases at J, leaving 0 bases unmatched. The CDR3 totals 11 residues. CDR1 and CDR2 from the germline V gene are SQVTM and ANQGSEA. 60 Vbeta and 13 Jbeta primers were used in PCR. Generated by immunoSEQ multiplex PCR, the TCRdb table keeps only in-frame clones and is missing some. This table has roughly 170,000 clones, just under 85% appearing once. This TCR came from a girl aged 10 to 17 in good health and CMV-seropositive. The sequenced sample was PBMCs. The chain has TRBV29-1 and TRBJ1-2; 7 bases match TRBD1. CDR3 DNA sequence: TGCAGCGTTGCAGGGGGCTATGGCTACACCTTC. Translating it yields CSVAGGYGYTF. Supplemented by reference TRBV29-1 and TRBJ1-2, the full variable domain reads SAVISQKPSRDICQRGTSLTIQCQVDSQVTMMFWYRQQPGQSLTLIATANQGSEATYESGFVIDKFPISRPNLTFSTLTVSNMSPEDSSIYLCSVAGGYGYTFGSGTRLTVV.